This T cell receptor (beta chain) was sequenced in a study of cytomegalovirus exposure and HLA in healthy donors. The PCR ran on 60 Vbeta and 13 Jbeta primers. Clones were sequenced by immunoSEQ multiplex PCR, and TCRdb holds only the in-frame ones, with some missing. The sample lists approximately 190,000 clones, roughly four fifths occurring once. General study points: Donors were assumed by presence/absence analyses to have roughly uniform sequencing depth. A few of the chains that were CMV-associated were confirmed in vitro to be specific for CMV antigens. Later analysis demonstrated an association between a missense DCLRE1C variant and TCR beta V- and J-gene trimming.

A note on this clone: Its antigen is unidentified.

Looked up from germline, CDR1 is SGHRS and CDR2 is YFSETQ. The CDR3 length is 14 residues. Trimming shortened V by 0 bases and J by 2 bases, and 9 bases separated the two germline ends. When sampled, the donors appeared nominally healthy, though they likely had unrecorded immune exposures. This clonotype was sampled from a woman aged 18-29 years in good health and CMV-seronegative. Sequencing used PBMCs. The chain joins TRBV5-1 to TRBJ2-7; TRBD1 might be the D (5 bases). This chain's CDR3 is CASSLGPQAYEQYF. The CDR3 nucleotides read TGCGCCAGCAGCTTGGGGCCACAGGCCTACGAGCAGTACTTC.